The sequence of this T cell receptor (beta chain) was determined in a study of shared clonotypes between healthy human individuals. Healthy HIV-negative adults without recent acute infections or vaccinations served as donors. The test was conducted at deep level. The sorted-subset replicate PCRs were given roughly 200 ng DNA, which is roughly 30,000 T cell genomes. Libraries were prepared by immunoSEQ multiplex PCR; TCRdb keeps only in-frame clonotypes and omits some of them. The sample includes some 2,000,000 clones, 90% to 95% of them seen just once. Sequencing was performed on naive CD4+ T cells sorted from blood. The subset here: CD45RA+ positively selected. The clonotype comes from a man younger than 30 in good health.

CDR3 nucleotides: TGTGCCAGCAGTCCAATCGAGTGGTCAGGAGTCGACGAGCAGTACTTC. Amino acids: CASSPIEWSGVDEQYF. The chain recombines TRBV27 with TRBJ2-7; the D is unclear. Germline assignment: CDR1 MNHEY and CDR2 SMNVEV (reference sequence). Trimming took off 5 bases at V and 5 bases at J, with 22 bases between the two ends. The CDR3 contains 16 residues.